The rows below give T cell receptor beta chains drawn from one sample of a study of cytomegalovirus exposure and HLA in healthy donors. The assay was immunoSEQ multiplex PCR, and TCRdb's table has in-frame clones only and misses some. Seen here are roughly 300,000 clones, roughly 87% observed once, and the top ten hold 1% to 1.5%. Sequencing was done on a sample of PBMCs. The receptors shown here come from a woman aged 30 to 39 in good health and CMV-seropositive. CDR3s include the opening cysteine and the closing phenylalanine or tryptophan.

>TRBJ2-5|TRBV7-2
CASSISQETQYF
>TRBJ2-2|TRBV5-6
CASSRDQSNTGELFF
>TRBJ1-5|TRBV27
CASSPKQIAGQGLGLANQPQHF
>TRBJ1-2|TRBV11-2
CASSLLTGDRYGYTF
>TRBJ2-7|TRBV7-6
CASSPSGRSYEQYF
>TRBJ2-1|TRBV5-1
CASNQGAGNEQFF
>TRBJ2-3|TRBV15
CATSRSGTSTDTQYF
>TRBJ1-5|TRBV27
CASSLGGESQPQHF
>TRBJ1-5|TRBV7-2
CASSETGSGQPQHF
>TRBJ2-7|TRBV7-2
CASSPRLAGGPYEQYF